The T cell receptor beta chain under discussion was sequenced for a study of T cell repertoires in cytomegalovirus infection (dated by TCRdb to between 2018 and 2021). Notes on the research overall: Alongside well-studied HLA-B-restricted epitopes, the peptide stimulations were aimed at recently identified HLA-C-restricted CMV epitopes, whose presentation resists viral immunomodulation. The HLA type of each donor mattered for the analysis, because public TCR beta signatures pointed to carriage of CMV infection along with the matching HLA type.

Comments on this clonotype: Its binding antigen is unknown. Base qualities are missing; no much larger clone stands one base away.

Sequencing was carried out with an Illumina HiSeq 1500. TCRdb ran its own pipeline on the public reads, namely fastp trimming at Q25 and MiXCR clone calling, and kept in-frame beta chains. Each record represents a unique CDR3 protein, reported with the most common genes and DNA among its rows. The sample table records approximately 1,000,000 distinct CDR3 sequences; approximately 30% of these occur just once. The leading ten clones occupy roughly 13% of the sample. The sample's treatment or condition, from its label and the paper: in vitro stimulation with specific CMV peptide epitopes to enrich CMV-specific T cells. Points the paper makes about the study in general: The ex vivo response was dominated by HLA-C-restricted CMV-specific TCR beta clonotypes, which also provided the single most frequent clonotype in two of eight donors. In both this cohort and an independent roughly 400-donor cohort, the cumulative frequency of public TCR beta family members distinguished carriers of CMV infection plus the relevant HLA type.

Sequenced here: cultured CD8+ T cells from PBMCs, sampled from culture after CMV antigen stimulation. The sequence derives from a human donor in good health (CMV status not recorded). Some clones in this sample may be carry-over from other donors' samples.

The nucleotide sequence is TGTGCCAGCAGCGGGACAGACAAAAACATTCAGTACTTC. This codes for CASSGTDKNIQYF. The chain is assembled from TRBV12-3 or TRBV12-4 and TRBJ2-4; TRBD1 fits 7 bases in the junction. Trimming leaves V shorter by 6 bases and J shorter by 3 bases, with the junction holding 2 bases beyond the gene matches. Inclusive of the bounding cysteine and phenylalanine, the CDR3 is 13 residues long. The CDR3 DNA has 39 bases and is translated from base 1.